What follows are 13 T cell receptor beta chains derived from one specimen sequenced in a study of T cells in localized non-small cell lung cancer. Method: immunoSEQ multiplex PCR; TCRdb's copy keeps in-frame clones and lacks some. The sample carries 11,000 or so clones, roughly 84% recorded once. The specimen was peripheral blood, collected before any cancer treatment. These receptors were collected from a male donor aged 60 or older with stage III lung adenocarcinoma.

The chain joins TRBV29-1 to TRBJ2-7; TRBD1 aligns across 7 bases. The CDR3 is made up of 12 amino acids. The junction had 6 bases not matched to a gene; V was cut back by 5 bases and J by 5 bases. Germline V gene lookup returns CDR1 SQVTM and CDR2 ANQGSEA. The CDR3 loop is CSVLTGYDEQYF. Here the CDR3 DNA reads TGCAGCGTTCTGACAGGGTACGACGAGCAGTACTTC.

The V and J genes are TRBV5-1 and TRBJ2-3; possibly TRBD2 for D (5 bases). Germline V gene data show CDR1 as SGHRS and CDR2 as YFSETQ. The CDR3 has 18 amino acids. Trimming cost V 0 bases and J 4 bases, with 21 bases left between them. The DNA of the CDR3 is TGCGCCAGCAGCTTGGGTGCGTTGCTTCTAGAGAGGGCAGATACGCAGTATTTT. Its translation: CASSLGALLLERADTQYF.

CDR3: CASSLGQGMSSPLHF. The CDR3 DNA is TGCGCCAGCAGCTTGGGACAGGGCATGTCGTCACCCCTCCACTTT. This chain joins TRBV5-1 and TRBJ1-6; TRBD1 matches at 7 bases. With V trimmed by 0 bases and J by 10 bases, 7 bases remained unmatched. Looked up from germline, CDR1 is SGHRS and CDR2 is YFSETQ. The CDR3 length is 15 residues.

This chain joins TRBV12-5 and TRBJ1-5, with D tentatively TRBD1 (6 bases). This CDR3 region has 18 residues. V gave up 1 base and J gave up 4 bases, with 20 bases separating them. CDR1 and CDR2 (germline): LGHNT, FRNRAP. CDR3 sequence reads: CASGLGRIGGDGNQPQHF. The CDR3 DNA is TGTGCTAGTGGTTTGGGAAGGATAGGGGGGGACGGGAATCAGCCCCAGCATTTT.

This rearrangement joins TRBV9 to TRBJ2-5, with TRBD2 matching 8 bases. CDR3 size: 15 residues. V shed 0 bases, J shed 5 bases, and the junction held 6 bases outside the gene matches. Germline loops: CDR1 SGDLS, CDR2 YYNGEE. The CDR3, as DNA: TGTGCCAGCAGCGTAGGGCCTAGCGGGCGGGAGACCCAGTACTTC. It encodes CASSVGPSGRETQYF.

Here the CDR3 DNA reads TGTGCCAGCAGTGCCAGACAGGGAGGCTCACCCCTCCACTTT. Translation: CASSARQGGSPLHF. This chain uses TRBV9 with TRBJ1-6, with TRBD1 identical over 7 bases. The J segment lost 10 bases and the V segment lost 5 bases, leaving 9 bases of the junction unmatched. CDR1 and CDR2 from the germline V gene are SGDLS and YYNGEE. CDR3 size: 14 residues.

The chain carries TRBV10-3 and TRBJ2-3; no reliable D call. The CDR3 sequence is 14 residues long. Germline assignment: CDR1 ENHRY and CDR2 SYGVKD. Trimming took 3 bases from V and 6 from J, leaving 13 bases between them. The CDR3 DNA sequence: TGTGCCATCAGTGAACTGAAATCCGGGGATACGCAGTATTTT. It yields the protein CAISELKSGDTQYF.

This clone was seen only once. The rearrangement joins TRBV6-5 to TRBJ2-3; D is undetermined. Trimming pared 0 bases from V and 4 bases from J, leaving 8 bases between. The CDR3 covers 14 residues. Germline V CDR1 and CDR2: MNHEY, SVGAGI. For the CDR3, the DNA is TGTGCCAGCAGTTACTCGACTGTCGCAGATACGCAGTATTTT. This encodes CASSYSTVADTQYF.

The rearrangement links TRBV14 to TRBJ2-1, with TRBD1 matching 8 bases. V trimming: 2 bases; J trimming: 8 bases; junction bases outside the gene matches: 14. CDR1 and CDR2 (germline): SGHDN, FVKESK. CDR3 length: 17 amino acids. The CDR3 region has the DNA TGTGCCAGCAGCCAAACCGGACAGGGTAGTACAAGCGATGAGCAGTTCTTC. Amino acid sequence: CASSQTGQGSTSDEQFF. The full variable domain, completed using reference TRBV14 and TRBJ2-1, is EAGVTQFPSHSVIEKGQTVTLRCDPISGHDNLYWYRRVMGKEIKFLLHFVKESKQDESGMPNNRFLAERTGGTYSTLKVQPAELEDSGVYFCASSQTGQGSTSDEQFFGPGTRLTVL.

This chain connects TRBV9 to TRBJ2-5; the D gene is possibly TRBD1 (6 bases). The V end lost 4 bases, the J end lost 5 bases, and 24 bases lay between the germline ends. The CDR3 runs 17 residues. Germline CDR1 reads SGDLS; CDR2 reads YYNGEE. In nucleotides, the CDR3 is TGTGCCAGCAGCCGCTCGGACAGACTTTCCGGCTGGGAGACCCAGTACTTC. Translated, it gives CASSRSDRLSGWETQYF.

The chain has TRBV7-2 and TRBJ2-5, with TRBD2 identical over 11 bases. Germline values: CDR1 SGHTA, CDR2 FQGNSA. V was clipped by 1 base and J by 0 bases; unmatched bases: 7. This CDR3 region has 18 residues. CDR3 in DNA: TGTGCCAGCAGCTTAGACTTAGCGGGGGGGCCTGACCAAGAGACCCAGTACTTC. Translating gives CASSLDLAGGPDQETQYF.

A remark on this clone: Other DNA sequences in this specimen translate into the identical CDR3. The chain uses TRBV13 and TRBJ2-7; D is undetermined. The V gene's germline CDR1 is PRHDT and CDR2 FYEKMQ (reference sequence). Trimming shortened V by 5 bases and J by 0 bases, and 8 bases separated the two germline ends. The length of the CDR3 is 13 residues. CDR3 region: CASSLPSSYEQYF. The CDR3, as DNA: TGTGCCAGCAGCCTACCTAGCTCCTACGAGCAGTACTTC.

V and J are TRBV14 and TRBJ2-5; 10 positions match TRBD1. Germline loops: CDR1 SGHDN, CDR2 FVKESK. The V gene end was trimmed by 5 bases and the J gene end by 9 bases; junction bases not matched to a gene: 9. The length of the CDR3 is 14 residues. The CDR3 loop is CASSSRDRGMSQYF. As DNA, the CDR3 is TGTGCCAGCAGCTCCCGGGACAGGGGAATGTCCCAGTACTTC.